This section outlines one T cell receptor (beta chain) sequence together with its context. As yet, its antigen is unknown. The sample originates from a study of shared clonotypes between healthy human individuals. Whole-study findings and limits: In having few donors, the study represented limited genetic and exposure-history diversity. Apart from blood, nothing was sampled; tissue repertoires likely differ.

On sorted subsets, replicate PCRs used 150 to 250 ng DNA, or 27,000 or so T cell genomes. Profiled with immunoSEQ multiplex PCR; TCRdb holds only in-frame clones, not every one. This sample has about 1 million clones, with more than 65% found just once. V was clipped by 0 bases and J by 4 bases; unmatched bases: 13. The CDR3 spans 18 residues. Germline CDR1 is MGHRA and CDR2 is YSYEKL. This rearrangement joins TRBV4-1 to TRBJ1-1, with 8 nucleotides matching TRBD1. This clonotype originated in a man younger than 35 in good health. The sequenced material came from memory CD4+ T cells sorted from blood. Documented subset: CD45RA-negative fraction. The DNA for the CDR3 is TGCGCCAGCAGCCAAGATCTATGGGCAGGGGGCGAGGGCACTGAAGCTTTCTTT. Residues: CASSQDLWAGGEGTEAFF.